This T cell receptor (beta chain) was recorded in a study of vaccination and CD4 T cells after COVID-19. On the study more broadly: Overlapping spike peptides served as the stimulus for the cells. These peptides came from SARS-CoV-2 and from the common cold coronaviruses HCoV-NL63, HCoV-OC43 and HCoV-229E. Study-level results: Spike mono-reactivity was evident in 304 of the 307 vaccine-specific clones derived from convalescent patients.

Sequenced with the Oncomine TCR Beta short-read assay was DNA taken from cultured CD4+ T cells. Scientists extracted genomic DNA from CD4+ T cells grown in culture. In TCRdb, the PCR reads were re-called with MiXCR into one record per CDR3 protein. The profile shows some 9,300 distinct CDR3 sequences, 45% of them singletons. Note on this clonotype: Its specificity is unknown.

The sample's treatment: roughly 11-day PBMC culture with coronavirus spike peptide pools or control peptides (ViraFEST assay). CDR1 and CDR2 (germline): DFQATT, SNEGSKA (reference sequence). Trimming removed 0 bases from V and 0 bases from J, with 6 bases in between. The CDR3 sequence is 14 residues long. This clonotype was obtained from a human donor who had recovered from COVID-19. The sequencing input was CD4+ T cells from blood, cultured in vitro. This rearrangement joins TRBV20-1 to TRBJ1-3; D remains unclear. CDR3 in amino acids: CSARDASSGNTIYF. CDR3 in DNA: TGCAGTGCTAGAGATGCCAGCTCTGGAAACACCATATATTTT.